This T cell receptor beta chain was profiled in a study of cytomegalovirus exposure and HLA in healthy donors. Findings and caveats of the study: One variant, a missense change in DCLRE1C, was linked in a later analysis to TCR beta V- and J-gene trimming.

Notes on this clone: Its antigen remains unknown.

PCR primers comprised 60 Vbeta and 13 Jbeta primers. Sequenced by immunoSEQ multiplex PCR; TCRdb stores in-frame clones only, minus some. The sample comprises roughly 200,000 clones, approximately 80% of which are singletons, and approximately 2.9% rests with the top ten. All donors participated as healthy donors of bone marrow. CDR1 is MNHNS and CDR2 is SASEGT in the germline V gene. The CDR3 has 15 residues. V trimming: 7 bases; J trimming: 2 bases; junction bases outside the gene matches: 8. The specimen sequenced was PBMCs. The J gene is TRBJ2-3, the V gene TRBV6-1; 8 positions agree with TRBD2. The TCR comes from a female donor in good health and CMV-seronegative. Here the CDR3 DNA reads TGTGCCAGCACAGCGGGGGCTTCCTTCACAGATACGCAGTATTTT. This codes for CASTAGASFTDTQYF.